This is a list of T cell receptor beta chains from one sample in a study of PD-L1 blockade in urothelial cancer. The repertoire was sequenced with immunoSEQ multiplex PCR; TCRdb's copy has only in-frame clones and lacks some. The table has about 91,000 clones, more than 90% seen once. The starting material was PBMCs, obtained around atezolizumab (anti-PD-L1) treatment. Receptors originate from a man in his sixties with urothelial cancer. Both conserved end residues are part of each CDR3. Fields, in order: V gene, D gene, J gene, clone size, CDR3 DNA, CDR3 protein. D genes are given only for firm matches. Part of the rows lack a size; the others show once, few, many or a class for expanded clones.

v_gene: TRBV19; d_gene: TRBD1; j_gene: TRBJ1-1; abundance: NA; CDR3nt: TGTGCCAGTAGGCCTCTGGATGGTGGGACAGTGAACACTGAAGCTTTCTTT; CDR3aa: CASRPLDGGTVNTEAFF
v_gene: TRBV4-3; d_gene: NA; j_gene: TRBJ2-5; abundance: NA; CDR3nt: TGCGCCAGCAGCCAAGAATATACAGGGAGAGAGACCCAGTACTTC; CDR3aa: CASSQEYTGRETQYF
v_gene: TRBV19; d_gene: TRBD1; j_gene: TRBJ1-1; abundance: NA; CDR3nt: TGTGCCAGTAGTATAACAGGGGGTGGCACTGAAGCTTTCTTT; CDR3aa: CASSITGGGTEAFF
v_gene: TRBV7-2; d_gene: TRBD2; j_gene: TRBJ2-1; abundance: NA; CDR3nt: TGTGCCAGCAGCCTTATAGCGGGGGGGCTTTACAATGAGCAGTTCTTC; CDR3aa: CASSLIAGGLYNEQFF
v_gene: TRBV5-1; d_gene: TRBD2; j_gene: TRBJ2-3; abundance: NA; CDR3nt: TGCGCCAGCAGTGTGCGGGGGGTTAGAGATACGCAGTATTTT; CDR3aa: CASSVRGVRDTQYF
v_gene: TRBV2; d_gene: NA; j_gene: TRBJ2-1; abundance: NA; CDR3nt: TGTGCCAGCACCGCCTTTGGCGCCGGCGGGGATGAGCAGTTCTTC; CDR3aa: CASTAFGAGGDEQFF
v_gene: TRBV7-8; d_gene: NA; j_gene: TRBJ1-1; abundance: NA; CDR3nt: TGTGCCAGCAGTACAGGGAACACTGAAGCTTTCTTT; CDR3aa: CASSTGNTEAFF
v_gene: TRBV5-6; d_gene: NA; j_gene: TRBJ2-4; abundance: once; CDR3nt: TGTGCCAGCAGTGTGCGAATTCTAGCCAAAAACATTCAGTACTTC; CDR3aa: CASSVRILAKNIQYF
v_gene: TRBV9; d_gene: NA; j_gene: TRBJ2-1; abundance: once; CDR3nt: TGTGCCAGCAGCCTCCGGGACCACTCGGGGGATGAGCAGTTCTTC; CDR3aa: CASSLRDHSGDEQFF
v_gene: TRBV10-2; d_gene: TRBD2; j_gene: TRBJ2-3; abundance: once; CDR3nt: TGCGCCAGCAGCACTAGCGGGAGCACAGATACGCAGTATTTT; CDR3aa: CASSTSGSTDTQYF
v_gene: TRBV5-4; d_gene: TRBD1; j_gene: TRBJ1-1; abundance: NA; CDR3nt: TGTGCCAGCGGGAAGGGGGCAGGGAACACTGAAGCTTTCTTT; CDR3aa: CASGKGAGNTEAFF
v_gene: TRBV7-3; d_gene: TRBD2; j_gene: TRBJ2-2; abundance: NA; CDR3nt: TGTGCCAGCAGCTTATCCGGGGGGAGCACCGGGGAGCTGTTTTTT; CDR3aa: CASSLSGGSTGELFF
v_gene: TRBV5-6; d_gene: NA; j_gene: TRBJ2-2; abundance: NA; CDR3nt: TGTGCCAGCAGCTTGGCAGCTCGGGACACCGGGGAGCTGTTTTTT; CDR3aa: CASSLAARDTGELFF
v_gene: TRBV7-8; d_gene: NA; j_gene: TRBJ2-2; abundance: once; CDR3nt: TGTGCCAGCAGCTTAACAACCCTGGAGGACACCGGGGAGCTGTTTTTT; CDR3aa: CASSLTTLEDTGELFF
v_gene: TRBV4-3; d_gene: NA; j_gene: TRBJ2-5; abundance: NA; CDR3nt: TGCGCCAGCAGCCATATTGAGGGAGGGGGAGAGACCCAGTACTTC; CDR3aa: CASSHIEGGGETQYF
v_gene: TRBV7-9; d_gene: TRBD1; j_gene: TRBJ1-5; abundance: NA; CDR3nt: TGTGCCAGCAGCTTAGCGTCCGGGACAGGTGGAAATCCCCAGCATTTT; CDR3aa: CASSLASGTGGNPQHF
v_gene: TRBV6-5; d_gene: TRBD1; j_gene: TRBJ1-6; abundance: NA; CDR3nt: TGTGCCAGCAGTTACCGGCAGGGGGACTCACCCCTCCACTTT; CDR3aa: CASSYRQGDSPLHF
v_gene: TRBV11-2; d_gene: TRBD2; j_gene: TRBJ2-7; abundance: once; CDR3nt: TGTGCCAGCAGCTTAGGCTACCCGGGAGGGACCTACGAGCAGTACTTC; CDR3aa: CASSLGYPGGTYEQYF
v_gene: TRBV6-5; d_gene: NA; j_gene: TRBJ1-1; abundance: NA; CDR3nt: TGTGCCAGCAGATCTACAGGGTCTGAAGCTTTCTTT; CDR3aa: CASRSTGSEAFF
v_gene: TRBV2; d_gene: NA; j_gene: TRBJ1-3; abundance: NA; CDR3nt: TGTGCCAGCAGCCCTGGTAGCCCCCCAAACACCATATATTTT; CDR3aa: CASSPGSPPNTIYF
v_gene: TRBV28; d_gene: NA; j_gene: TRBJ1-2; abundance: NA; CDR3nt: TGTGCCAGCAGTTCGGACATATTCGGCTACACCTTC; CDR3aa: CASSSDIFGYTF
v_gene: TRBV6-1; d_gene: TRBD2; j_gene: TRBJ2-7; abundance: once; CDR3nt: TGTGCCAGCAGTGTGACTAGCGGCTACGAGCAGTACTTC; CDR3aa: CASSVTSGYEQYF
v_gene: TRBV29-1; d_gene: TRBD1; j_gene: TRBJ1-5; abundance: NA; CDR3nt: TGCAGCGTGAGACAGGGGGCAACTCAGCCCCAGCATTTT; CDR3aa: CSVRQGATQPQHF
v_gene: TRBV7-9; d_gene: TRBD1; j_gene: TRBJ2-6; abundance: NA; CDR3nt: TGTGCCAGCAGCCTCGACAGGGGACTGACCTCTGGGGCCAACGTCCTGACTTTC; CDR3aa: CASSLDRGLTSGANVLTF
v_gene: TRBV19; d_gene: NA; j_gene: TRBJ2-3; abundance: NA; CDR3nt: TGTGCCAGTAGTATAGGGCGGGGGCCCACAGATACGCAGTATTTT; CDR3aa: CASSIGRGPTDTQYF
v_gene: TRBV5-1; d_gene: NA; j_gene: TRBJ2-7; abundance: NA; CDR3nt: TGCGCCAGCAGCCCCCAAGGGGACTACGAGCAGTACTTC; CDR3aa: CASSPQGDYEQYF
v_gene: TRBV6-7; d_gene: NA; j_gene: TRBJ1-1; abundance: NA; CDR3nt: TGTGCCAGCAGTTATTCTAAAGCTTTCTTT; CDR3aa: CASSYSKAFF
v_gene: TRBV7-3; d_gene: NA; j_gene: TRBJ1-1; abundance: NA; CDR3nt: TGTGCCAGCAGCTTAACGGCGGGGACTGAAGCTTTCTTT; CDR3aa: CASSLTAGTEAFF
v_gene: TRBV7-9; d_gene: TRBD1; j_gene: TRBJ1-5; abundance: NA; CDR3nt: TGTGCCAGCAGTTCCGGGACAGCGAATCAGCCCCAGCATTTT; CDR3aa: CASSSGTANQPQHF
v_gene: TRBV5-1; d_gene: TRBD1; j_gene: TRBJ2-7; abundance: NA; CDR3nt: TGCGCCAGCAGCACTCAGGGGGCCCGCGAGCAGTACTTC; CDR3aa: CASSTQGAREQYF